The sequence of this TCR beta chain was determined in a study of blood T cell repertoires in COVID-19. The CDR3 extends over 16 amino acids. From germline, CDR1 is SGHTA and CDR2 FQGTGA. The ends were cut back, 4 bases at V and 2 bases at J, with 14 bases in the middle. This clone was seen more than once but under ten times. Sequencing was performed with immunoSEQ multiplex PCR; in TCRdb, only in-frame clones are kept and a portion is missing. The sample holds approximately 200,000 clones, 87% seen once. The source of this sequence is a man in his sixties who had recovered from COVID-19. The specimen sequenced was peripheral blood. J is TRBJ2-2 and V is TRBV7-3; the D is unclear. The CDR3 DNA is TGTGCCAGCAGCTCAACCCGACTGGATAACACCGGGGAGCTGTTTTTT. Protein sequence: CASSSTRLDNTGELFF.